The present entry profiles one TCR beta chain with its context. This record comes from a study of T cell responses to AZD1222 COVID-19 vaccine. Study summary: Second doses at about 4 or about 12 weeks were pooled.

This table comes from immunoSEQ multiplex PCR, and its TCRdb copy is limited to in-frame clones, with some not included. Altogether some 150,000 clones are present, 90% being singletons, with the ten largest covering 1.5% to 2%. The V gene end was trimmed by 1 base and the J gene end by 5 bases; junction bases not matched to a gene: 14. The CDR3 length is 19 residues. CDR1 and CDR2 (germline): SGHRS, YFSETQ. The TCR comes from an adult in good health. The chain recombines TRBV5-1 with TRBJ2-3, with TRBD2 matching 12 bases. The source material was peripheral blood, sampled on day 0 of AZD1222 vaccination. The CDR3 is CASSLPRVTSGRVVDTQYF. The CDR3, as DNA: TGCGCCAGCAGCTTGCCGCGGGTGACTAGCGGGAGAGTTGTAGATACGCAGTATTTT.